This T cell receptor (beta chain) appears in the sequencing data of a study of blood T cell repertoires in COVID-19 (dated by TCRdb to 2019 to 2021). For the study in its entirety: Samples covering the acute and convalescent phases of COVID-19 were provided by collaborators in the United States, Italy and Spain. The prospective study material was composed of cDNA or gDNA derived from T cells, B-cell-depleted T cells, or PBMCs. The samples were drawn from the first 160 participants of the ongoing ImmuneRACE study and from over 950 subjects provided by 6 global collaborators. The dataset comprised deeply sampled blood TCRbeta repertoires from subjects exposed to, actively infected with, or recovered from COVID-19. Where available, HLA class I and class II types were taken from metadata supplied by the sample provider and were not determined by assay-based typing. Sample metadata almost always included a de-identified subject ID, COVID-19 status, age in years and sex. A freely available public database, intended as a resource for researchers studying the immune response to SARS-CoV-2, is where the repertoires were released.

TCRbeta CDR3 regions were amplified from genomic DNA by means of the immunoSEQ Assay, a bias-controlled multiplex PCR. Turning to the authors' computational methods: The number of nucleated cells in each sample was estimated from the amplification of reference gene primers within the assay. To quantify the absolute abundance of each unique TCRbeta CDR3 rearrangement, sequence reads were collapsed and filtered. For each sample, productive Simpson clonality was calculated as the square root of Simpson's diversity index over productive rearrangements. TCRdb took over this immuneACCESS table, retaining in-frame rearrangements with V and J assigned. Such tables are incomplete; in checked studies, under half of the missing clones stem from an unresolved V gene, and the remainder is unexplained. Clone size and the V and J calls come from that table; the DNA yielded D and trimming. The sample has roughly 59,000 clones on record, approximately 80% of them singletons. The top ten hold about 3.5% of the sample.

Each collaborating institution followed its own protocols to collect whole blood in K2EDTA tubes. For TCRbeta analysis, collaborator samples were shipped as frozen whole blood, as isolated PBMCs, or as DNA extracted from either sample type. Relative to germline, V is 7 bases shorter and J is 0 bases shorter, with 10 bases between their ends. The CDR3 numbers 13 residues from cysteine through phenylalanine. This entry keeps only the CDR3 DNA: 39 bases, framed from base 1. Sequences SGHRS (CDR1) and YFSETQ (CDR2) are obtained from the germline V gene. With respect to this clone: Its antigen is currently not known. No per-base quality is available; no much larger clone lies one base away.

Beyond this particular receptor, the publication reports: Clinical and demographic metadata were provided uncurated, with the amount varying by source and participant.

The source of this sequence is a woman over 75 with acute or convalescent COVID-19. The chain is made from TRBV5-1 and TRBJ1-1, with the identity of the D gene unclear. Input material: peripheral blood. The sequenced DNA: TGCGCCAGCGCGCCCGATTTGAACACTGAAGCTTTCTTT. Its protein reads: CASAPDLNTEAFF.